This is a list of T cell receptor beta chains from one sample in a study of CD4 T cell repertoires in COVID-19. Produced via immunoSEQ multiplex PCR; TCRdb's table is partial and in-frame only. The table lists about 75,000 clones, around 82% of them singletons. Sample: CD4+ T cells from peripheral blood, taken after recovery from COVID-19. The receptors come from a human donor who had COVID-19. CDR3s include the opening cysteine and the closing phenylalanine or tryptophan. The order of the fields is D gene, V gene, clone size, J gene, CDR3 DNA, CDR3 protein. The D gene is left open where the match is weak. Part of the rows lack a size; the others show once, few, many or a class for expanded clones.

-,TRBV6-1,-,TRBJ2-5,TGTGCCAGCAGTGAACAAGAGGGGACCCAGTACTTC,CASSEQEGTQYF
-,TRBV11-2,-,TRBJ1-1,TGTGCCAGCAGCTTAAGAGGGGGACGGTGGATAGTTGAAGCTTTCTTT,CASSLRGGRWIVEAFF
TRBD1,TRBV11-3,once,TRBJ1-1,TGTGCCAGCAGCGGACAGGGACGTTCTGAAGCTTTCTTT,CASSGQGRSEAFF
TRBD2,TRBV5-5,-,TRBJ2-3,TGTGCCAGCAGCTTGGACGGGAGGGCCGGAGATACGCAGTATTTT,CASSLDGRAGDTQYF
TRBD1,TRBV7-9,-,TRBJ2-7,TGTGCCAGCAGCTTTCTCGTCACAGGGGTCCGGGACGAGCAGTACTTC,CASSFLVTGVRDEQYF
-,TRBV5-8,-,TRBJ1-3,TGTGCCAGCAGCTCCTGGGGGCTGACTGGAAACACCATATATTTT,CASSSWGLTGNTIYF
TRBD1,TRBV5-6,-,TRBJ2-1,TGTGCCAGCAGCACCAACAGGGGCCTACTCAATGAGCAGTTCTTC,CASSTNRGLLNEQFF
TRBD1,TRBV7-3,-,TRBJ2-1,TGTGCCAGCAGCTCCGACAGGGGGGCCTACAATGAGCAGTTCTTC,CASSSDRGAYNEQFF
TRBD1,TRBV2,-,TRBJ2-2,TGTGCCATCTCAAGAACCCCGGGACAGGGCGGCACCGGGGAGCTGTTTTTT,CAISRTPGQGGTGELFF
TRBD1,TRBV30,-,TRBJ1-1,TGTGCCTGGAGTGTAGGGGGCGAGAGAGCTTTCTTT,CAWSVGGERAFF
-,TRBV29-1,-,TRBJ2-7,TGCAGCGTTGATGGGTTTGGCTACGAGCAGTACTTC,CSVDGFGYEQYF
-,TRBV29-1,-,TRBJ1-1,TGCAGCGTTGGCCCAGGGCTGAACACTGAAGCTTTCTTT,CSVGPGLNTEAFF
TRBD1,TRBV7-2,few,TRBJ2-7,TGTGCCAGCAGCTATCGACAGGGTCCCTACGAGCAGTACTTC,CASSYRQGPYEQYF
-,TRBV6-5,once,TRBJ2-7,TGTGCCAGCAGTTCCGGGCTCTACGAGCAGTACTTC,CASSSGLYEQYF
TRBD2,TRBV7-2,-,TRBJ2-7,TGTGCCAGCAGCTTGAGCAGCCTAGCGGTCCCCTACGAGCAGTACTTC,CASSLSSLAVPYEQYF
TRBD2,TRBV11-2,-,TRBJ2-5,TGTGCCAGCAATAGCGGGAGTAGGGGGGGGCAAGAGACCCAGTACTTC,CASNSGSRGGQETQYF
-,TRBV21-1,-,TRBJ2-3,TGTGCCAGCAGCTCTCCCACTGGGGGGAGAGGCGCAGATACGCAGTATTTT,CASSSPTGGRGADTQYF
TRBD2,TRBV29-1,-,TRBJ2-7,TGCAGCGTCGGACCTCGAGCGGGGGCCTACGAGCAGTACTTC,CSVGPRAGAYEQYF
-,TRBV10-2,-,TRBJ1-3,TGCGCCAGCAGTGAGCCCGTCTCTGGAAACACCATATATTTT,CASSEPVSGNTIYF
-,TRBV18,-,TRBJ2-3,TGTGCCAGCTCACCGGACTATCCAATAGATACGCAGTATTTT,CASSPDYPIDTQYF
-,TRBV5-8,-,TRBJ2-1,TGTGCCAGCAGCCCCGCCGGAGGTAGTGAGCAGTTCTTC,CASSPAGGSEQFF
-,TRBV5-6,-,TRBJ1-1,TGTGCCAGCAGCTTGGGTATAACCACTGAAGCTTTCTTT,CASSLGITTEAFF
-,TRBV6-2/TRBV6-3,-,TRBJ1-4,TGTGCCAGCAGTTACTCAGACGCAGTTGGGGAAAAACTGTTTTTT,CASSYSDAVGEKLFF
-,TRBV12-2,-,TRBJ2-7,TGTGCAAGTCGCCTAGTTGCGGGAAAGCTGTACTTC,CASRLVAGKLYF
-,TRBV12-5,-,TRBJ1-1,TGTGCTAGTGGCCAAACCCGCTCTACAGGGCTCAACACTGAAGCTTTCTTT,CASGQTRSTGLNTEAFF